This T cell receptor beta chain originates from a study of beta chain features in type 1 diabetes. Every sorted population was more than 95% pure. This clone was counted between two and nine times. The antigen remains unidentified. General study results and limits: Cells with high TCR expression could be over-represented when cDNA is sequenced. All four CD4+ subsets from Type 1 diabetes patients carried moderately but significantly shorter TCRB CDR3s.

Trimming removed 2 bases at V and 7 bases at J, with 14 bases between. This CDR3 is built from 15 residues. CDR1 and CDR2 from the germline V gene are SEHNR and FQNEAQ (reference sequence). Expressed TCRB transcripts were sequenced after all isolated RNA was converted to cDNA. Mean read depth for naive, central memory and regulatory T cell samples was about 3.4 million reads. Repertoires were generated with immunoSEQ multiplex PCR, while TCRdb's copy carries only in-frame clones and drops some. This sample carries about 250,000 clones, about a tenth of them seen once, and the ten largest clones take approximately 0.017%.

This clonotype was sampled from a man aged 25 to 45 with type 1 diabetes. The rearrangement joins TRBV7-9 to TRBJ1-4, with D perhaps TRBD1 (6 bases). Sequencing was performed on naive CD4+ T cells from blood. In nucleotides, the CDR3 is TGTGCCAGCAGCTTAAGGCAGGGGATTCTTGAAAAACTGTTTTTT. Protein sequence: CASSLRQGILEKLFF.